This T cell receptor (beta chain) was documented in a study of T cells after yellow fever vaccination. Production of TCR cDNA was by 5'RACE template switching, which also added a universal primer site and UMIs. In TCRdb, the 5' RACE reads were re-called with MiXCR into one record per CDR3 protein. The sample gives a few hundred thousand distinct CDR3 sequences, roughly a fifth of which show up once; 13% to 15% is in the top ten. This clonotype originated in a man aged 25-45 years who received the YFV17D yellow fever vaccine. The sample was PBMCs, taken 15 days after the yellow fever booster vaccination.

DNA for the CDR3: TGTGCCAGCAGTTTGTGGGGAGCCCGCACCTACAATGAGCAGTTCTTC. The encoded protein is CASSLWGARTYNEQFF. The chain uses TRBV28 and TRBJ2-1, with a possible D match to TRBD2 (5 bases). This CDR3 is built from 16 residues. V dropped 3 bases and J dropped 2 bases, with 14 bases sitting between them. Germline loops: CDR1 MDHEN, CDR2 SYDVKM.